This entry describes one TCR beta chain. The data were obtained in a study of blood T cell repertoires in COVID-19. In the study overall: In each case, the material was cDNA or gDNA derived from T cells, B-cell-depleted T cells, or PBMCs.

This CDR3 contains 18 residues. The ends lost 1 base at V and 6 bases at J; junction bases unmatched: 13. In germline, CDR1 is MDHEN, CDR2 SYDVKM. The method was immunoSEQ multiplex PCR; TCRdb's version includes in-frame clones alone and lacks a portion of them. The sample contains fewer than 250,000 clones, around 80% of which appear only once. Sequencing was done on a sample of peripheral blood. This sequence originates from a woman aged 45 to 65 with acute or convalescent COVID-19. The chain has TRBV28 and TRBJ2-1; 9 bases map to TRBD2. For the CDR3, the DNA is TGTGCCAGCAGTTTATTAGCGGGAGCCGGTGATACGGGCAATGAGCAGTTCTTC. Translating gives CASSLLAGAGDTGNEQFF.